This is a list of T cell receptor beta chains from one sample in a study of blood T cell repertoires in COVID-19. Profiled with immunoSEQ multiplex PCR; TCRdb holds only in-frame clones, not every one. The table has fewer than 350,000 clones, roughly 90% seen once; the top ten hold approximately 6.8%. Sequencing was done on a sample of peripheral blood. The receptors shown here come from a woman in her thirties with COVID-19, enrolled during active disease. Both conserved end residues are part of each CDR3. The order of the fields is D gene, J gene, CDR3 length, clone size, V gene, CDR3 protein, CDR3 DNA. A D gene is named only where the DNA matches it firmly. Expanded clones are given a class, and other clones once, few, many or no size at all.

D: TRBD2; J: TRBJ2-1; length: 17; size: .; V: TRBV28; CDR3: CASSLRGTSGPFGEQFF; DNA: TGTGCCAGCAGTTTGCGAGGGACTAGCGGACCATTTGGTGAGCAGTTCTTC
D: TRBD2; J: TRBJ2-3; length: 15; size: .; V: TRBV5-4; CDR3: CASSLKGLDSDTQYF; DNA: TGTGCCAGCAGCCTGAAGGGACTAGATTCAGATACGCAGTATTTT
D: .; J: TRBJ1-4; length: 14; size: .; V: TRBV2; CDR3: CASRWTETNEKLFF; DNA: TGTGCCAGCAGGTGGACAGAGACTAATGAAAAACTGTTTTTT
D: TRBD2; J: TRBJ2-1; length: 15; size: .; V: TRBV6-5; CDR3: CASSYSGLARNEQFF; DNA: TGTGCCAGCAGTTACTCCGGACTAGCGAGGAATGAGCAGTTCTTC
D: .; J: TRBJ1-6; length: 14; size: .; V: TRBV5-4; CDR3: CASSLEGQGSPLHF; DNA: TGTGCCAGCAGCTTGGAGGGGCAAGGATCACCCCTCCACTTT
D: .; J: TRBJ2-5; length: 14; size: .; V: TRBV28; CDR3: CASAVAGLLETQYF; DNA: TGTGCCAGCGCCGTGGCAGGGTTACTTGAGACCCAGTACTTC
D: .; J: TRBJ2-2; length: 17; size: .; V: TRBV19; CDR3: CASSPLGPSGGTGELFF; DNA: TGTGCCAGTAGTCCACTCGGCCCAAGCGGCGGGACCGGGGAGCTGTTTTTT
D: .; J: TRBJ2-7; length: 10; size: few; V: TRBV27; CDR3: CASSPQEQYF; DNA: TGTGCCAGCTCTCCTCAGGAGCAGTACTTC
D: TRBD2; J: TRBJ2-3; length: 17; size: once; V: TRBV10-2; CDR3: CASRATSGRAGGDTQYF; DNA: TGCGCCAGCAGAGCGACTAGCGGGAGGGCCGGGGGAGATACGCAGTATTTT
D: .; J: TRBJ2-3; length: 15; size: .; V: TRBV2; CDR3: CASVPASPTTDTQYF; DNA: TGTGCCAGCGTCCCTGCTAGCCCCACCACAGATACGCAGTATTTT
D: .; J: TRBJ2-5; length: 15; size: once; V: TRBV4-1; CDR3: CASSLRGQGGETQYF; DNA: TGCGCCAGCAGCCTACGGGGGCAGGGGGGAGAGACCCAGTACTTC
D: TRBD2; J: TRBJ2-3; length: 15; size: .; V: TRBV7-3; CDR3: CASSLRLAETDTQYF; DNA: TGTGCCAGCAGCTTGCGACTAGCGGAAACAGATACGCAGTATTTT
D: TRBD2; J: TRBJ2-7; length: 16; size: .; V: TRBV7-2; CDR3: CASSSHPGLARYEQYF; DNA: TGTGCCAGCAGCTCGCATCCGGGACTAGCAAGGTACGAGCAGTACTTC
D: TRBD2; J: TRBJ2-5; length: 13; size: few; V: TRBV27; CDR3: CASNKLAGETQYF; DNA: TGTGCCAGCAATAAACTAGCGGGGGAGACCCAGTACTTC
D: TRBD1; J: TRBJ2-2; length: 16; size: many; V: TRBV11-1; CDR3: CASSRTGQGNTGELFF; DNA: TGTGCCAGCAGCCGAACCGGACAGGGAAACACCGGGGAGCTGTTTTTT
D: TRBD1; J: TRBJ1-1; length: 13; size: .; V: TRBV30; CDR3: CAWSLGQGRGAFF; DNA: TGTGCCTGGAGTTTAGGACAGGGAAGGGGAGCTTTCTTT
D: TRBD2; J: TRBJ2-3; length: 16; size: .; V: TRBV6-5; CDR3: CASSYQAGGRTDTQYF; DNA: TGTGCCAGCAGTTACCAAGCGGGAGGGCGCACAGATACGCAGTATTTT
D: TRBD2; J: TRBJ2-7; length: 17; size: once; V: TRBV10-3; CDR3: CAITPSGAGGIFYEQYF; DNA: TGTGCCATCACACCCTCCGGAGCGGGAGGGATCTTCTACGAGCAGTACTTC
D: TRBD1; J: TRBJ1-5; length: 15; size: .; V: TRBV19; CDR3: CASIRNRGNNQPQHF; DNA: TGTGCCAGTATCCGAAACAGGGGCAACAATCAGCCCCAGCATTTT
D: TRBD2; J: TRBJ2-5; length: 16; size: .; V: TRBV15; CDR3: CATSRGRGLGEETQYF; DNA: TGTGCCACCAGCAGAGGCAGGGGACTAGGTGAAGAGACCCAGTACTTC
D: .; J: TRBJ2-1; length: 12; size: once; V: TRBV20-1; CDR3: CSASRLADEQFF; DNA: TGCAGTGCTAGTAGGCTAGCCGATGAGCAGTTCTTC
D: TRBD2; J: TRBJ2-7; length: 14; size: .; V: TRBV3-1/TRBV3-2; CDR3: CASSRSSGSGEQYF; DNA: TGTGCCAGCAGCCGTTCTAGCGGGAGCGGGGAGCAGTACTTC
D: .; J: TRBJ1-2; length: 15; size: .; V: TRBV19; CDR3: CASSIVSTVPYGYTF; DNA: TGTGCCAGTAGTATAGTTTCGACTGTTCCCTATGGCTACACCTTC
D: .; J: TRBJ2-1; length: 11; size: .; V: TRBV11-2; CDR3: CASSMRYEQFF; DNA: TGTGCCAGCAGCATGCGGTATGAGCAGTTCTTC
D: TRBD1; J: TRBJ2-7; length: 15; size: .; V: TRBV24-1; CDR3: CATSDSGQGTYEQYF; DNA: TGTGCCACCAGTGATTCGGGACAGGGAACCTACGAGCAGTACTTC
D: .; J: TRBJ1-1; length: 15; size: .; V: TRBV5-4; CDR3: CASSQGRGVNTEAFF; DNA: TGTGCCAGCAGCCAGGGACGGGGGGTGAACACTGAAGCTTTCTTT
D: TRBD1; J: TRBJ1-5; length: 16; size: .; V: TRBV28; CDR3: CASSWTGGRGDQPQHF; DNA: TGTGCCAGCAGTTGGACAGGGGGCAGAGGGGATCAGCCCCAGCATTTT
D: .; J: TRBJ2-1; length: 17; size: .; V: TRBV21-1; CDR3: CASSKGWTSGPGYEQFF; DNA: TGTGCCAGCAGCAAAGGGTGGACTAGCGGGCCGGGCTATGAGCAGTTCTTC
D: .; J: TRBJ1-5; length: 14; size: .; V: TRBV28; CDR3: CASRVHISNQPQHF; DNA: TGTGCCAGCAGGGTCCACATTAGCAATCAGCCCCAGCATTTT
D: .; J: TRBJ1-6; length: 14; size: .; V: TRBV27; CDR3: CASSLRQSNSPLHF; DNA: TGTGCCAGCAGTTTGAGACAGAGTAATTCACCCCTCCACTTT
D: TRBD1; J: TRBJ2-1; length: 15; size: .; V: TRBV5-4; CDR3: CASSFPGQGVHEQFF; DNA: TGTGCCAGCAGCTTTCCCGGACAGGGGGTCCATGAGCAGTTCTTC
D: TRBD1; J: TRBJ1-4; length: 12; size: .; V: TRBV30; CDR3: CAWDRGTEKLFF; DNA: TGTGCCTGGGACAGGGGGACCGAAAAACTGTTTTTT
D: TRBD1; J: TRBJ2-4; length: 16; size: .; V: TRBV28; CDR3: CASSSAGGATKNIQYF; DNA: TGTGCCAGCAGTTCAGCAGGGGGAGCAACCAAAAACATTCAGTACTTC
D: .; J: TRBJ2-7; length: 15; size: .; V: TRBV9; CDR3: CASSVAGTGAYEQYF; DNA: TGTGCCAGCAGCGTAGCCGGGACTGGGGCCTACGAGCAGTACTTC
D: TRBD2; J: TRBJ2-7; length: 11; size: .; V: TRBV5-1; CDR3: CAGGTRYEQYF; DNA: TGCGCCGGAGGGACTAGGTACGAGCAGTACTTC
D: .; J: TRBJ2-7; length: 14; size: .; V: TRBV18; CDR3: CASSSRTDSYEQYF; DNA: TGTGCCAGCTCATCCCGGACAGACTCCTACGAGCAGTACTTC
D: .; J: TRBJ1-1; length: 15; size: .; V: TRBV5-1; CDR3: CASSSLQGMNTEAFF; DNA: TGCGCCAGCAGCTCTCTACAGGGAATGAACACTGAAGCTTTCTTT
D: TRBD1; J: TRBJ2-7; length: 14; size: .; V: TRBV2; CDR3: CASRATGGSYEQYF; DNA: TGTGCCAGCAGAGCCACAGGGGGGTCCTACGAGCAGTACTTC
D: .; J: TRBJ1-4; length: 14; size: .; V: TRBV4-2; CDR3: CASSLWQFNEKLFF; DNA: TGTGCCAGCAGCCTTTGGCAGTTTAATGAAAAACTGTTTTTT
D: .; J: TRBJ1-2; length: 12; size: .; V: TRBV12-3/TRBV12-4; CDR3: CASSRDSYGYTF; DNA: TGTGCCAGCAGCCGAGACAGCTATGGCTACACCTTC
D: TRBD1; J: TRBJ1-2; length: 15; size: .; V: TRBV11-2; CDR3: CASSLLAGTVSGYTF; DNA: TGTGCCAGCAGCTTATTGGCCGGGACAGTAAGTGGCTACACCTTC
D: TRBD1; J: TRBJ1-4; length: 14; size: .; V: TRBV6-6; CDR3: CASSLKPGGQKLFF; DNA: TGTGCCAGCAGTCTAAAACCAGGGGGCCAAAAACTGTTTTTT
D: .; J: TRBJ2-3; length: 14; size: .; V: TRBV29-1; CDR3: CSVVWTGGTDTQYF; DNA: TGCAGCGTTGTATGGACTGGAGGCACAGATACGCAGTATTTT
D: .; J: TRBJ1-1; length: 14; size: .; V: TRBV4-1; CDR3: CASSGGDMNTEAFF; DNA: TGCGCCAGCAGCGGGGGGGACATGAACACTGAAGCTTTCTTT
D: .; J: TRBJ1-5; length: 15; size: .; V: TRBV7-8; CDR3: CASSLASVANQPQHF; DNA: TGTGCCAGCAGCTTGGCTTCCGTTGCCAATCAGCCCCAGCATTTT
D: .; J: TRBJ2-7; length: 14; size: .; V: TRBV3-1/TRBV3-2; CDR3: CASRSRLSSGEQYF; DNA: TGTGCCAGCAGGTCCAGATTATCCAGCGGGGAGCAGTACTTC
D: .; J: TRBJ1-2; length: 16; size: .; V: TRBV28; CDR3: CASTPAVAGGGGGYTF; DNA: TGTGCCAGCACCCCTGCAGTAGCCGGTGGGGGGGGAGGCTACACCTTC
D: .; J: TRBJ1-1; length: 13; size: .; V: TRBV28; CDR3: CASSVDDTTEAFF; DNA: TGTGCCAGCAGTGTGGATGACACCACTGAAGCTTTCTTT
D: .; J: TRBJ2-5; length: 15; size: .; V: TRBV3-1/TRBV3-2; CDR3: CASSQATGVWETQYF; DNA: TGTGCCAGCAGCCAAGCAACGGGGGTTTGGGAGACCCAGTACTTC
D: TRBD2; J: TRBJ2-1; length: 14; size: .; V: TRBV6-1; CDR3: CASSKAGLRNEQFF; DNA: TGTGCCAGCAGTAAAGCGGGACTAAGGAATGAGCAGTTCTTC
D: .; J: TRBJ2-7; length: 14; size: .; V: TRBV6-1; CDR3: CASSEVWGGDEQYF; DNA: TGTGCCAGCAGTGAAGTGTGGGGGGGCGACGAGCAGTACTTC
D: TRBD2; J: TRBJ2-7; length: 14; size: .; V: TRBV11-2; CDR3: CASSPGLGRDEQYF; DNA: TGTGCCAGCAGCCCTGGCCTTGGGAGGGACGAGCAGTACTTC